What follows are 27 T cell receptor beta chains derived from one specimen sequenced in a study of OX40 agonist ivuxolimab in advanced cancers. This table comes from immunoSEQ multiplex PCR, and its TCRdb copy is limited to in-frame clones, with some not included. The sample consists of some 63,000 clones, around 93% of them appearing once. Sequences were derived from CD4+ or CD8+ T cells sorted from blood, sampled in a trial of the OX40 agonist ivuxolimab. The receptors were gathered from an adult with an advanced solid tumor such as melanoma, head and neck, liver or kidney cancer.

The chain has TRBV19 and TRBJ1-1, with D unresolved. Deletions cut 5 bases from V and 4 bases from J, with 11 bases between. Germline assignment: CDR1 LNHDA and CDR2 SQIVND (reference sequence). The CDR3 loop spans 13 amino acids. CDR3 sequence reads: CASSLASGTEAFF. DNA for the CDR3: TGTGCCAGTAGTCTCGCCTCGGGCACTGAAGCTTTCTTT.

CDR3 coding DNA: TGTGCCAGCAGTTACTGGTCCAGACGCACAGATACGCAGTATTTT. Its translation is CASSYWSRRTDTQYF. The rearrangement uses TRBV6-6 and TRBJ2-3; D uncertain. Trimming removed 1 base at V and 1 base at J, with 9 bases between. CDR1 MNHNY and CDR2 SVGAGI come from the germline V gene (reference sequence). The CDR3 covers 15 residues.

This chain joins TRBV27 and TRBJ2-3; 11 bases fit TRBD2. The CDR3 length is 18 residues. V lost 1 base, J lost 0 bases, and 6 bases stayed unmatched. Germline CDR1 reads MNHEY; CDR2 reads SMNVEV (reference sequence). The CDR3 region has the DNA TGTGCCAGCAGTTTATATCTAGCGGGAGGACCTAGCACAGATACGCAGTATTTT. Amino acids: CASSLYLAGGPSTDTQYF.

The CDR3 nucleotides read TGTGCCAGCAGCTTAGTCGTTAGTTCGTACGAGCAGTACTTC. Encoded protein: CASSLVVSSYEQYF. The chain couples TRBV7-9 to TRBJ2-7, with unresolved D. CDR3 length equals 14 residues. Germline CDR1 is SEHNR and CDR2 is FQNEAQ (reference sequence). The germline V and J ends were trimmed by 1 base and 4 bases, with 11 bases remaining between them. The whole variable domain, remainder taken from reference TRBV7-9 and TRBJ2-7, is DTGVSQNPRHKITKRGQNVTFRCDPISEHNRLYWYRQTLGQGPEFLTYFQNEAQLEKSRLLSDRFSAERPKGSFSTLEIQRTEQGDSAMYLCASSLVVSSYEQYFGPGTRLTVT.

CDR3 DNA sequence: TGTGCCAGCAGTCACGGGACTAGCGGCCACACCGGGGAGCTGTTTTTT. Translated: CASSHGTSGHTGELFF. The chain uses TRBV7-3 and TRBJ2-2; 11 bases line up with TRBD2. V shed 6 bases, J shed 3 bases, and the junction held 6 bases outside the gene matches. The CDR3 contains 16 residues. Germline V lookup: CDR1 SGHTA, CDR2 FQGTGA.

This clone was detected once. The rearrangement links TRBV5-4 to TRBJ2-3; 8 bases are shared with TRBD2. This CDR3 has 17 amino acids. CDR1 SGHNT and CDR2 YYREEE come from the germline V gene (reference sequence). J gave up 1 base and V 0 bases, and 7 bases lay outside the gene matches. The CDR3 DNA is TGTGCCAGCAGCTTGGGGACTAGCCACCCACGCACAGATACGCAGTATTTT. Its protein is CASSLGTSHPRTDTQYF.

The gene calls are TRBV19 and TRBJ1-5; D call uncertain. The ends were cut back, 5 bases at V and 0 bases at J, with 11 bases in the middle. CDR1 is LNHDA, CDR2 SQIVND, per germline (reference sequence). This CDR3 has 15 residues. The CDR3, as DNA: TGTGCCAGTAGTTTCGAACTATATAGCAATCAGCCCCAGCATTTT. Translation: CASSFELYSNQPQHF.

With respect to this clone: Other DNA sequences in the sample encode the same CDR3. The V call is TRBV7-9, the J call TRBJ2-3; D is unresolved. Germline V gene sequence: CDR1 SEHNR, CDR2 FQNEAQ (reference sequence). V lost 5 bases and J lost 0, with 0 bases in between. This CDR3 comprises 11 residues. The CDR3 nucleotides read TGTGCCAGCAGCAGCACAGATACGCAGTATTTT. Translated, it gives CASSSTDTQYF.

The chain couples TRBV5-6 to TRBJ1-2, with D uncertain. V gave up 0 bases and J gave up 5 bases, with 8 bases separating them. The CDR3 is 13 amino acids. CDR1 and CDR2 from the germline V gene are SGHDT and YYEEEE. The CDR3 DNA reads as TGTGCCAGCAGCTTGGGGCGGATGTATGGCTACACCTTC. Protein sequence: CASSLGRMYGYTF.

Here the CDR3 DNA reads TGTGCCTGGAGCACAGGGACTGAAGCTTTCTTT. Translation gives CAWSTGTEAFF. The chain couples TRBV30 to TRBJ1-1; maybe TRBD1 (6 bases). The CDR3 is 11 residues long. Per germline, CDR1 GTSNPN and CDR2 SVGIG (reference sequence). The V end was cut by 3 bases, the J end by 5 bases, with 7 bases between.

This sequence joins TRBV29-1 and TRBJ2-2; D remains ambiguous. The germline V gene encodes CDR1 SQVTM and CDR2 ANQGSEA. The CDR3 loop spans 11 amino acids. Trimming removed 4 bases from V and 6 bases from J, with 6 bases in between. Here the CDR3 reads CSVGDPGELFF. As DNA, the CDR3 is TGCAGCGTTGGAGACCCCGGGGAGCTGTTTTTT.

CDR3 region: CASSMGSNQPQHF. In nucleotides, the CDR3 is TGTGCCAGTAGTATGGGTAGCAATCAGCCCCAGCATTTT. The chain uses TRBV19 and TRBJ1-5; D not resolved. Germline CDR1 and CDR2: LNHDA and SQIVND (reference sequence). This CDR3 comprises 13 residues. Trimming cost V 3 bases and J 0 bases, with 3 bases left between them.

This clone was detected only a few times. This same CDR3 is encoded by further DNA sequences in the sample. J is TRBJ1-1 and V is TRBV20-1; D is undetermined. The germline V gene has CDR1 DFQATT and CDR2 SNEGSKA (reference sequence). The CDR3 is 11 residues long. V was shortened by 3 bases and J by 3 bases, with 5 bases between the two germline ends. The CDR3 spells CSARDYTEAFF. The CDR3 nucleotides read TGCAGTGCTAGGGACTACACTGAAGCTTTCTTT.

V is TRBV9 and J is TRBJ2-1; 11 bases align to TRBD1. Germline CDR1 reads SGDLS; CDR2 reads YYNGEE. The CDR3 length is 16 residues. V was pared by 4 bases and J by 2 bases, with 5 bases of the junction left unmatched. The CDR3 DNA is TGTGCCAGCAGCCCACGGACAGGGGGCGCCTACAATGAGCAGTTCTTC. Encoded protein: CASSPRTGGAYNEQFF.

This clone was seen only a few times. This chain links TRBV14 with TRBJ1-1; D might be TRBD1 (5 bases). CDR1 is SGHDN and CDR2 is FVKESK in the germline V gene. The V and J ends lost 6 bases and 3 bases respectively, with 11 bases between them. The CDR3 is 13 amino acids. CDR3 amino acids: CASRPGGYTEAFF. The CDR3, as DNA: TGTGCCAGCAGACCCGGGGGTTACACTGAAGCTTTCTTT.

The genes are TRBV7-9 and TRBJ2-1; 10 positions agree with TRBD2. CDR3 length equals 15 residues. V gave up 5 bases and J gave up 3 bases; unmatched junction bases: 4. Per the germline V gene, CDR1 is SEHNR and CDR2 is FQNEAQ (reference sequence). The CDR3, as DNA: TGTGCCAGCAGCGGAGCGGGAGGGATCTACAATGAGCAGTTCTTC. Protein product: CASSGAGGIYNEQFF.

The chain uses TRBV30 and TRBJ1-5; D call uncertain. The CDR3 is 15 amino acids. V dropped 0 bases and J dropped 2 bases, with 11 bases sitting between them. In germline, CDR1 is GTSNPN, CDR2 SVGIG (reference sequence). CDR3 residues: CAWSVEEYGNQPQHF. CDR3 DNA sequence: TGTGCCTGGAGTGTCGAGGAGTATGGCAATCAGCCCCAGCATTTT.

CDR3 sequence (DNA): TGTGCCAGCAGCCCTCTCCGACCCCGGACAGGAAGGACTAGCTCCTACGAGCAGTACTTC. This sequence encodes CASSPLRPRTGRTSSYEQYF. J is TRBJ2-7 and V is TRBV13; D could derive from TRBD1 or TRBD2 (7 bases each). Germline CDR1 PRHDT, CDR2 FYEKMQ (reference sequence). The CDR3 is 20 residues long. V lost 5 bases and J lost 0, with 29 bases in between.

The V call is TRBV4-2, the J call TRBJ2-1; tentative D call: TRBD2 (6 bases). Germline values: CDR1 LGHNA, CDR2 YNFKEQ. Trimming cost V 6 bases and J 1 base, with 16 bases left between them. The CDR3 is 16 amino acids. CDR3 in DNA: TGTGCCAGCAGGGTGAGCGGGTTCTCATCCTACAATGAGCAGTTCTTC. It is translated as CASRVSGFSSYNEQFF.

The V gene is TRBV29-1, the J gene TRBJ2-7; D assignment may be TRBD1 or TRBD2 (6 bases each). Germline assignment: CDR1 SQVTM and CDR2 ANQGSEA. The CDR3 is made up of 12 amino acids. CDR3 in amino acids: CSAGGLGYEQYF. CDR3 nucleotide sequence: TGCAGTGCCGGGGGCCTCGGATACGAGCAGTACTTC.

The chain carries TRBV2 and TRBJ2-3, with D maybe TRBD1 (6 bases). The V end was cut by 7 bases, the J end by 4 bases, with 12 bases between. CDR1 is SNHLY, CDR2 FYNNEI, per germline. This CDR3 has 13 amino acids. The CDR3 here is CASTRTASDTQYF. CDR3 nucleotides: TGTGCCAGCACCCGGACAGCCTCAGATACGCAGTATTTT. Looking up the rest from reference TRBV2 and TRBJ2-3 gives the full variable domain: EPEVTQTPSHQVTQMGQEVILRCVPISNHLYFYWYRQILGQKVEFLVSFYNNEISEKSEIFDDQFSVERPDGSNFTLKIRSTKLEDSAMYFCASTRTASDTQYFGPGTRLTVL.

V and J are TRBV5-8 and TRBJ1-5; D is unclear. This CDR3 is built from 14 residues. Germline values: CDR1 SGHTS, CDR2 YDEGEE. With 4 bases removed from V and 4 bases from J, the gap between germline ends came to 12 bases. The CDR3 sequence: CASSPSGRNQPQHF. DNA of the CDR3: TGTGCCAGCAGCCCTTCCGGAAGGAATCAGCCCCAGCATTTT.

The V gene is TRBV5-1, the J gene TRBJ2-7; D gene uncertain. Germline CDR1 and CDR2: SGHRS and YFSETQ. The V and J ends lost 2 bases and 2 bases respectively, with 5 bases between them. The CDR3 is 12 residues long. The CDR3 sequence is CASSLDTYEQYF. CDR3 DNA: TGCGCCAGCAGCTTAGACACCTACGAGCAGTACTTC.

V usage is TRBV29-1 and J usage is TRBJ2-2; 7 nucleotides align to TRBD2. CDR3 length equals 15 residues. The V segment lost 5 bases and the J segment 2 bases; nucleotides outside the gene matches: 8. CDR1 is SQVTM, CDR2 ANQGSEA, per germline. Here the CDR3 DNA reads TGCAGCGTTAGAGTGGGGACTACTAACACCGGGGAGCTGTTTTTT. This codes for CSVRVGTTNTGELFF.

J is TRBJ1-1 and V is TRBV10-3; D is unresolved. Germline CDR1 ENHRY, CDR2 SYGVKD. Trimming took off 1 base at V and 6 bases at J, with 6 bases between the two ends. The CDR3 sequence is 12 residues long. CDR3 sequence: CAISEFKSEAFF. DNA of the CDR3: TGTGCCATCAGTGAGTTCAAGTCTGAAGCTTTCTTT.

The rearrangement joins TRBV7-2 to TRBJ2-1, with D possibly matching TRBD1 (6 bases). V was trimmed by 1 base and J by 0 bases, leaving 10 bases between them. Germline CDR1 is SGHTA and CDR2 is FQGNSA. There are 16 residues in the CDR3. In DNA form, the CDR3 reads TGTGCCAGCAGCTTAGACAGGGTCATCTCCTACAATGAGCAGTTCTTC. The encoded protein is CASSLDRVISYNEQFF. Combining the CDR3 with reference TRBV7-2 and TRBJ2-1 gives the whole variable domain GAGVSQSPSNKVTEKGKDVELRCDPISGHTALYWYRQSLGQGLEFLIYFQGNSAPDKSGLPSDRFSAERTGGSVSTLTIQRTQQEDSAVYLCASSLDRVISYNEQFFGPGTRLTVL.

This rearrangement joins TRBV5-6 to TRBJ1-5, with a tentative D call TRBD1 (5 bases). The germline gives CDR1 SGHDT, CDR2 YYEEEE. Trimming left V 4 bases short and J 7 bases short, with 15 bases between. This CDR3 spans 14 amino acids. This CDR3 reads CASSGGDGRQPQHF. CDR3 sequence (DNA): TGTGCCAGCAGCGGGGGGGACGGCAGGCAGCCCCAGCATTTT. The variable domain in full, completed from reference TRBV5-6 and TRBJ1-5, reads DAGVTQSPTHLIKTRGQQVTLRCSPKSGHDTVSWYQQALGQGPQFIFQYYEEEERQRGNFPDRFSGHQFPNYSSELNVNALLLGDSALYLCASSGGDGRQPQHFGDGTRLSIL.